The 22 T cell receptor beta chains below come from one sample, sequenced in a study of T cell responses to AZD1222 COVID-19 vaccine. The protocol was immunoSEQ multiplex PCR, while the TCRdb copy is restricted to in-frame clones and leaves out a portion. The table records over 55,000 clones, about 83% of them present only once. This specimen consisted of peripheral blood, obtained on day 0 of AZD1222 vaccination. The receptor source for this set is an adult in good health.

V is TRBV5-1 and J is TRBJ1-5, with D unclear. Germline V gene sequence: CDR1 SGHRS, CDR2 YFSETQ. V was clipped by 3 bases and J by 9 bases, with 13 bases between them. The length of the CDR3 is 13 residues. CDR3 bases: TGCGCCAGCAGCTGGGCCGGGGAACGGCCCCAGCATTTT. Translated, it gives CASSWAGERPQHF. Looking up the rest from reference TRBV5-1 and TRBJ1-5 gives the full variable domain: KAGVTQTPRYLIKTRGQQVTLSCSPISGHRSVSWYQQTPGQGLQFLFEYFSETQRNKGNFPGRFSGRQFSNSRSEMNVSTLELGDSALYLCASSWAGERPQHFGDGTRLSIL.

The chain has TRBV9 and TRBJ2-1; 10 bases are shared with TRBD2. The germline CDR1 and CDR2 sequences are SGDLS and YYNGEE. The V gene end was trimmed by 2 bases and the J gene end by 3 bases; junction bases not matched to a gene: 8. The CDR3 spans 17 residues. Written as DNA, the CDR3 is TGTGCCAGCAGCGTTGAAGTAGCGGGGGGTATCTACAATGAGCAGTTCTTC. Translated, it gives CASSVEVAGGIYNEQFF.

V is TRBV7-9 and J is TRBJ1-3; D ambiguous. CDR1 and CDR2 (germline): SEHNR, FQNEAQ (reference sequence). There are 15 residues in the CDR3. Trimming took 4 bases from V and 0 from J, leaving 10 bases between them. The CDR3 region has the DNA TGTGCCAGCAGCTCACCTGGGGACTCTGGAAACACCATATATTTT. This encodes CASSSPGDSGNTIYF.

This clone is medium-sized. The CDR3 loop is CASSQFPDSPLHF. DNA for the CDR3: TGTGCCAGCAGTCAGTTTCCAGATTCACCCCTCCACTTT. The chain uses TRBV12-3 or TRBV12-4 and TRBJ1-6; D not certain. The CDR3 is 13 residues long. V was cut by 5 bases and J by 8 bases, with 10 bases left in between.

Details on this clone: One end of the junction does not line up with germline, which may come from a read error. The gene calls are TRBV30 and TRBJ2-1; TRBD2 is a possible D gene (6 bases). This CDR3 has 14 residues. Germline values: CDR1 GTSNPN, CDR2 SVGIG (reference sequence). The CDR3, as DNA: TGTGCCAGGAGTTTAGGGGCGGGATACAATGAGCAGTTCTTC. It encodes CARSLGAGYNEQFF. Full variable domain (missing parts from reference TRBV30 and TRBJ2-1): SQTIHQWPATLVQPVGSPLSLECTVEGTSNPNLYWYRQAAGRGLQLLFYSVGIGQISSEVPQNLSASRPQDRQFILSSKKLLLSDSGFYLCARSLGAGYNEQFFGPGTRLTVL.

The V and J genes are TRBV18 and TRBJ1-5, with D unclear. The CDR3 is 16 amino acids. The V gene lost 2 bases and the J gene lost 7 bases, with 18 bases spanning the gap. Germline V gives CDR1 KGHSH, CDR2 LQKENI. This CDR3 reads CASSPRVLGIGQPQHF. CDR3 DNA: TGTGCCAGCTCACCAAGAGTTTTGGGAATAGGGCAGCCCCAGCATTTT.

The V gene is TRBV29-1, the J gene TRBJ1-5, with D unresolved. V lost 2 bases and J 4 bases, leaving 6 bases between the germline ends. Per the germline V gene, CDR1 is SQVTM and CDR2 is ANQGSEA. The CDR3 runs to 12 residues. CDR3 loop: CSVESSNQPQHF. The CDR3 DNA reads TGCAGCGTTGAAAGTTCAAATCAGCCCCAGCATTTT.

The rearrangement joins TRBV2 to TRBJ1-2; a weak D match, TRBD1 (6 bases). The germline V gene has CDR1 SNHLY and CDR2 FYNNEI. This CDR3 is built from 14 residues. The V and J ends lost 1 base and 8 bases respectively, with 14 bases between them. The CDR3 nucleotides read TGTGCCAGCAGTGAAGAGTCAGGGGCGATCGGCTACACCTTC. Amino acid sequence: CASSEESGAIGYTF.

In DNA, the CDR3 is TGCGCCGCTTTGGCAGGGTGTTCTCAGCCCCAGCATTTT. It encodes CAALAGCSQPQHF. This chain connects TRBV23-1 to TRBJ1-5; a weak D match, TRBD1 (5 bases). TRBV23-1 is an open reading frame whose function is uncertain. The CDR3 has 13 amino acids. V lost 11 bases and J lost 6, with 17 bases in between.

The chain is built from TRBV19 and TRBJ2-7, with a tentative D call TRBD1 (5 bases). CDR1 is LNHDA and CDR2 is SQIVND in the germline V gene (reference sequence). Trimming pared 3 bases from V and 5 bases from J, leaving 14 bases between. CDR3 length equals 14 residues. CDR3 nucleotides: TGTGCCAGTAGTATTCAGGGAAAGGGGAACGAGCAGTACTTC. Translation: CASSIQGKGNEQYF.

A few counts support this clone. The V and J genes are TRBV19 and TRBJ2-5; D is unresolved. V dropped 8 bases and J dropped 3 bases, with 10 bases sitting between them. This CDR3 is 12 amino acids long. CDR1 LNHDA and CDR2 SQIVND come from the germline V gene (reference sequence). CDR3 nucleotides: TGTGCCAGTCGCGCAGCAAAAGAGACCCAGTACTTC. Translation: CASRAAKETQYF.

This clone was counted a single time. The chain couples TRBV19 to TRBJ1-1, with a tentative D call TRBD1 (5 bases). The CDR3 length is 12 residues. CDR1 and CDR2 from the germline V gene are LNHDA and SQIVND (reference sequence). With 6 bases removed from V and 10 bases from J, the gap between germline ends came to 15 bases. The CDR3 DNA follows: TGTGCCAGTAGGAAACCCGGGACGGGAGCTTTCTTT. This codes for CASRKPGTGAFF.

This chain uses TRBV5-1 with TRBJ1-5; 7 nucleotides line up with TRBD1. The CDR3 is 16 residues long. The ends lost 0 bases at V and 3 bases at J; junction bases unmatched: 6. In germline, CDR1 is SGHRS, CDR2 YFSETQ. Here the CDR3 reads CASSLGPRGYNQPQHF. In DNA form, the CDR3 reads TGCGCCAGCAGCTTGGGTCCCAGGGGGTACAATCAGCCCCAGCATTTT. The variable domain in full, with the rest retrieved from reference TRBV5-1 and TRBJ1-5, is KAGVTQTPRYLIKTRGQQVTLSCSPISGHRSVSWYQQTPGQGLQFLFEYFSETQRNKGNFPGRFSGRQFSNSRSEMNVSTLELGDSALYLCASSLGPRGYNQPQHFGDGTRLSIL.

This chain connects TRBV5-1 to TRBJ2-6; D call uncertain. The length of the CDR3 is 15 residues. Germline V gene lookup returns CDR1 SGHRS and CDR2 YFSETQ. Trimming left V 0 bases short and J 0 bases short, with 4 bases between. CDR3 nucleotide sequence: TGCGCCAGCAGCTTGGCGGTCTCTGGGGCCAACGTCCTGACTTTC. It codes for CASSLAVSGANVLTF.

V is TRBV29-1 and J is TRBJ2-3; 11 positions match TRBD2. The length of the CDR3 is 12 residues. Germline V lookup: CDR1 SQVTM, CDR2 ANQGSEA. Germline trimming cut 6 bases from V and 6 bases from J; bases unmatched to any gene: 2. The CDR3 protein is CSVGTSGDTQYF. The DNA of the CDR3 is TGCAGCGTGGGGACTAGCGGCGATACGCAGTATTTT.

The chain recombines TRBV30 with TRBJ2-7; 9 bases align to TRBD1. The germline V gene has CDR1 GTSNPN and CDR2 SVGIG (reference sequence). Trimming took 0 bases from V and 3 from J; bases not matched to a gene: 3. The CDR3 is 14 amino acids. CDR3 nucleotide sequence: TGTGCCTGGAGTGTAGGGACAGGGAACTACGAGCAGTACTTC. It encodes CAWSVGTGNYEQYF.

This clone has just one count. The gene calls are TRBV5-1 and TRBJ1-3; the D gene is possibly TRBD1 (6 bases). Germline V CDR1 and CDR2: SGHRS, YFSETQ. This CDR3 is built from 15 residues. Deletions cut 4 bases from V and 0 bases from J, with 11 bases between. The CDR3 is CASSPGHNSGNTIYF. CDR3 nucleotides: TGCGCCAGCAGCCCGGGACATAACTCTGGAAACACCATATATTTT. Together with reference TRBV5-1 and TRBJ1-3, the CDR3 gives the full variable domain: KAGVTQTPRYLIKTRGQQVTLSCSPISGHRSVSWYQQTPGQGLQFLFEYFSETQRNKGNFPGRFSGRQFSNSRSEMNVSTLELGDSALYLCASSPGHNSGNTIYFGEGSWLTVV.

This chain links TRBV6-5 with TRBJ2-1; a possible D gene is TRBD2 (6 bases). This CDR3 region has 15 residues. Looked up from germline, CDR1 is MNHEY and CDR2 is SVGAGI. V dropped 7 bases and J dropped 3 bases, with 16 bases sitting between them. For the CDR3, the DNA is TGTGCCAGCACGCAGGGAGAGGGACTCTACAATGAGCAGTTCTTC. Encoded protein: CASTQGEGLYNEQFF.

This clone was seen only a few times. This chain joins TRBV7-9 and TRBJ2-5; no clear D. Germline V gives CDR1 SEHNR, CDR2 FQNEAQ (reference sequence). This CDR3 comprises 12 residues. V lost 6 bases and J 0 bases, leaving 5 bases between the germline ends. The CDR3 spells CASSWYQETQYF. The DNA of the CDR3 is TGTGCCAGCAGTTGGTACCAAGAGACCCAGTACTTC.

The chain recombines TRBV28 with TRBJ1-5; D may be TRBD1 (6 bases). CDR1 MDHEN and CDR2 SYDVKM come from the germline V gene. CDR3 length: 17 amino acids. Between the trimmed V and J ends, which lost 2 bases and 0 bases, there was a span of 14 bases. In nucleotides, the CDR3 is TGTGCCAGCAGTTTACAGGGGAGGGGATATAGCAATCAGCCCCAGCATTTT. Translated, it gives CASSLQGRGYSNQPQHF.

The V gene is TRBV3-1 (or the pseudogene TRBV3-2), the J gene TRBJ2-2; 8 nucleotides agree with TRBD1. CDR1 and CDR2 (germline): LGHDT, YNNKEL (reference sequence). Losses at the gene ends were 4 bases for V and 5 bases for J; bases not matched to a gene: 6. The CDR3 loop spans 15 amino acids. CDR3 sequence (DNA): TGTGCCAGCAGCCCATGGACAGGGTTGACCGGGGAGCTGTTTTTT. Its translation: CASSPWTGLTGELFF.

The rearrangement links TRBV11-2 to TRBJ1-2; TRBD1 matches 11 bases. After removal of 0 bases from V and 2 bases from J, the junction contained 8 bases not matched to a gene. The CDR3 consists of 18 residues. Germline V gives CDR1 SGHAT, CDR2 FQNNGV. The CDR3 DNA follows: TGTGCCAGCAGCTTAGATACACGGACAGGGGGCGAGAACTATGGCTACACCTTC. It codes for CASSLDTRTGGENYGYTF.